This T cell receptor (beta chain) was profiled in a study of T cell changes during pregnancy in multiple sclerosis. Using immunoSEQ multiplex PCR, the repertoire was profiled, and TCRdb retains in-frame clones only, with some absent. The data contain about 50,000 clones, around nine tenths of them seen just once; the ten biggest clones take up roughly 0.61%. This CDR3 region has 14 residues. Germline V CDR1 and CDR2: MDHEN, SYDVKM. Trimming cost V 6 bases and J 2 bases, with 11 bases left between them. The sequence derives from a female donor in good health, enrolled as a control in a pregnancy study. The specimen was CD4+ T cells from peripheral blood mononuclear cells, collected after pregnancy. V and J are TRBV28 and TRBJ2-1; tentative D call: TRBD1 (6 bases). The CDR3 nucleotides read TGTGCCAGCAGCCCCAGGGGAGCCTACAATGAGCAGTTCTTC. Amino acid sequence: CASSPRGAYNEQFF.